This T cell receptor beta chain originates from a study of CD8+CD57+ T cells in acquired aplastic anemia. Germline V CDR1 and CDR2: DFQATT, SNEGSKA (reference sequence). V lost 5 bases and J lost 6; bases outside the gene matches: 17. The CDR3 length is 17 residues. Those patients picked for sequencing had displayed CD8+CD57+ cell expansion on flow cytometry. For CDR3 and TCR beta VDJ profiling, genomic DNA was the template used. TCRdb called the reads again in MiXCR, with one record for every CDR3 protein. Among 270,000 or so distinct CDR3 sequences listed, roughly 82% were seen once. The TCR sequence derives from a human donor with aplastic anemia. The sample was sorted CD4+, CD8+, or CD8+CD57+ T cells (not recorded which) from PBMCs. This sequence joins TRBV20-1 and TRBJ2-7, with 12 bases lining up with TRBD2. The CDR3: CSASTPTPTSGGLEQYF. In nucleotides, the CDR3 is TGCAGTGCTTCAACACCAACCCCCACTAGCGGGGGGCTCGAGCAGTACTTC.